The rows below give T cell receptor beta chains drawn from one sample of a study of brain metastases from non-small cell lung cancer. Sequencing was performed with immunoSEQ multiplex PCR; in TCRdb, only in-frame clones are kept and a portion is missing. The sample lists some 1,300 clones; around four fifths were seen once. Sequencing was done on a sample of tissue from a brain metastasis. These receptors all stem from a donor older than 35 with non-small cell lung cancer. Each CDR3 is given without its conserved first and last residue. A D gene is named only where the DNA matches it firmly. Size is stated for part of the rows, as once, few or many counts, or as a class when the clone is expanded.

clone size | D gene | J gene | V gene | CDR3 protein
few | - | TRBJ2-7 | TRBV29-1 | SGGDFSYEQY
- | - | TRBJ1-2 | TRBV19 | ASSMWSAANYGYT
- | - | TRBJ1-3 | TRBV4-1 | ASSSQQVGNTIY
- | - | TRBJ2-7 | TRBV21-1 | ASSKKGGQGSSYEQY
once | - | TRBJ2-3 | TRBV9 | ASSARGRTDTQY
- | - | TRBJ1-3 | TRBV7-6 | ASSLGYGVPSGNTIY
- | - | TRBJ2-3 | TRBV20-1 | SAPSEWAQY
few | - | TRBJ1-6 | TRBV19 | ASSTISSRHGSPLH
few | - | TRBJ2-1 | TRBV28 | ASSYRTNEQF
- | - | TRBJ1-2 | TRBV11-3 | ASSHLRATNYGYT
- | - | TRBJ1-4 | TRBV28 | ASSLQTTNEKLF
- | - | TRBJ1-4 | TRBV5-1 | ASSLAENRDEKLF
few | TRBD2 | TRBJ2-1 | TRBV7-9 | ASSGSSGGNEQF
- | - | TRBJ2-7 | TRBV4-1 | ASSFIVQREQY
- | - | TRBJ2-5 | TRBV3-1/TRBV3-2 | ASRDGGMETQY
- | - | TRBJ1-2 | TRBV21-1 | ASSSVFRDTTNYGYT
- | - | TRBJ2-1 | TRBV5-4 | ASSLAGGLSSYNEQF
once | - | TRBJ1-4 | TRBV11-3 | ASSTERGEKLF
once | - | TRBJ2-5 | TRBV5-1 | ASSLAGSPETQY
- | - | TRBJ2-5 | TRBV28 | ASSSGQDQETQY
- | - | TRBJ1-1 | TRBV21-1 | ASIGTDPEAF
- | - | TRBJ1-2 | TRBV28 | ASSLPGHPNYGYT
- | - | TRBJ2-5 | TRBV6-5 | ASRNGGGGETQY
- | - | TRBJ2-7 | TRBV11-3 | ASSLEQGLGYEQY
once | TRBD1 | TRBJ2-3 | TRBV30 | AWSVGQGADTQY
once | - | TRBJ2-7 | TRBV5-6 | ASSLWDAGHEQY
once | TRBD1 | TRBJ1-1 | TRBV12-3/TRBV12-4 | ASSPGTGGLAF